These T cell receptor beta chains were read from a single sample in a study of blood T cell repertoires in COVID-19. Only in-frame clones appear in the TCRdb table, and some are missing; sequencing was by immunoSEQ multiplex PCR. Of some 380,000 clones detected, 81% appear once; the ten largest clones hold roughly 1.2%. The sequencing sample was made of peripheral blood. The receptors stem from a human donor with acute or convalescent COVID-19. The donor label of this sample is uncertain. CDR3s leave out the opening cysteine and the closing phenylalanine or tryptophan.

V: TRBV7-2; length: 13; J: TRBJ1-5; CDR3: ASSLGQGLNQPQH
V: TRBV6-6; length: 13; J: TRBJ2-6; CDR3: ASRRFPSGANVLT
V: TRBV7-6; length: 12; J: TRBJ2-2; CDR3: ASSSQYAAGELF
V: TRBV6-1; length: 14; J: TRBJ1-3; CDR3: ASSEGGPGRGNTIY
V: TRBV28; length: 14; J: TRBJ1-2; CDR3: ASSLLDHRGPIRYT
V: TRBV30; length: 10; J: TRBJ1-1; CDR3: AWTRQGTEAF
V: TRBV6-5; length: 12; J: TRBJ2-6; CDR3: ASQTDSGANVLT
V: TRBV7-2; length: 14; J: TRBJ1-2; CDR3: ASSLDSGTGGYGYT
V: TRBV28; length: 13; J: TRBJ1-6; CDR3: ASRDEDRLNSPLH
V: TRBV2; length: 13; J: TRBJ1-5; CDR3: ASRENRVANQPQH
V: TRBV19; length: 13; J: TRBJ2-1; CDR3: ASHGSGGTYNEQF
V: TRBV28; length: 14; J: TRBJ1-2; CDR3: ASSHGGTEANYGYT
V: TRBV3-1/TRBV3-2; length: 11; J: TRBJ1-2; CDR3: ASSHSGGEGYT
V: TRBV7-9; length: 14; J: TRBJ1-1; CDR3: ASSLERVVTNTEAF
V: TRBV5-1; length: 14; J: TRBJ2-5; CDR3: ASSSAMGGLQETQY
V: TRBV19; length: 13; J: TRBJ2-7; CDR3: ASSTAGTESYEQY
V: TRBV27; length: 13; J: TRBJ1-2; CDR3: ASTGLAGDNYGYT
V: TRBV14; length: 14; J: TRBJ2-2; CDR3: ASSHPGGLNTGELF
V: TRBV5-1; length: 13; J: TRBJ2-2; CDR3: ASSLVSGNTGELF